This is a list of T cell receptor beta chains from one sample in a study of response to subunit inactivated influenza vaccine. MiXCR, applied by TCRdb to the RT-PCR reads, yields one record per CDR3 protein. The table records about 650,000 distinct CDR3 sequences, about 14% of them present only once. This material consisted of PBMCs from blood, taken around 14 days before vaccination. The receptors stem from a man in his fifties who received an inactivated influenza vaccine. Each CDR3 is given with its conserved first and last residue. The order of the fields is CDR3 length, D gene, J gene, V gene, clone size, CDR3 DNA, CDR3 protein. The D gene is left open where the match is weak. A clone size is listed for some rows: how often the clone was seen (once, few, many), or a class if it is expanded.

11,.,TRBJ1-1,TRBV20-1,.,TGCAGTGCTAGAGCATGGGGTACAGCTTTCTTT,CSARAWGTAFF
15,TRBD1,TRBJ1-1,TRBV7-8,few,TGTGCCAGCAGCCCTAGGACAGGTTGGAACACTGAAGCTTTCTTT,CASSPRTGWNTEAFF
11,.,TRBJ1-1,TRBV5-6,.,TGTGCCAGCAGCTTGGCAGGGAAAGCTTTCTTT,CASSLAGKAFF
13,.,TRBJ2-3,TRBV6-6,few,TGTGCCAGCAGTCGACACCCAACAGATACGCAGTATTTT,CASSRHPTDTQYF
15,.,TRBJ2-7,TRBV7-6,few,TGTGCCAGCAGCTTAGATCCCAATTCACCCTACGAGCAGTACTTC,CASSLDPNSPYEQYF
14,.,TRBJ2-7,TRBV2,few,TGTGCCAGCAGGACCGTAAGAGGGAGCGACGAGCAGTACTTC,CASRTVRGSDEQYF
13,.,TRBJ2-3,TRBV10-3,few,TGTGCCATCAGTGAGGGCCGCACAGATACGCAGTATTTT,CAISEGRTDTQYF
15,TRBD1,TRBJ2-2,TRBV29-1,many,TGCAGCGTCGGCCAGACAGGGACCGCCAACGGGGAGCTGTTTTTT,CSVGQTGTANGELFF
15,TRBD1,TRBJ2-2,TRBV7-8,.,TGTGCCAGCACCCTATTCTTGACAGGGGCCGGGGAGCTGTTTTTT,CASTLFLTGAGELFF
11,TRBD1,TRBJ2-4,TRBV29-1,.,TGCAGCGTCGGACAGGCGGACATTCAGTACTTC,CSVGQADIQYF
15,.,TRBJ2-7,TRBV7-3,few,TGTGCCAGCAGCCCTAGCGCGAGCCCTTCCTACGAGCAGTACTTC,CASSPSASPSYEQYF
17,TRBD2,TRBJ2-5,TRBV7-2,few,TGTGCCAGCAGCCAACCCATGACTAGCGGATTCCAAGAGACCCAGTACTTC,CASSQPMTSGFQETQYF
15,.,TRBJ2-2,TRBV2,.,TGTGCCAGTCAGCGAGGGGGGGGTTTCACCGGGGAGCTGTTTTTT,CASQRGGGFTGELFF
19,TRBD2,TRBJ2-1,TRBV15,few,TGTGCCACCAGCAGAGAACATCCCACCGGGACTAGCTACTACAATGAGCAGTTCTTC,CATSREHPTGTSYYNEQFF
15,TRBD2,TRBJ2-1,TRBV6-2/TRBV6-3,few,TGTGCCAGCAGTTATTTAGCGGGCTCCTACAATGAGCAGTTCTTC,CASSYLAGSYNEQFF
16,.,TRBJ2-7,TRBV4-3,few,TGCGCCAGCAGCCAAGAAACGGGCAGTAGCTCCTACGAGCAGTACTTC,CASSQETGSSSYEQYF
16,TRBD1,TRBJ2-1,TRBV15,few,TGTGCCACCAGCAGAGCTCGGCAGGGGGCTGACAATGAGCAGTTCTTC,CATSRARQGADNEQFF
16,.,TRBJ2-7,TRBV20-1,.,TGCAGTGCTAGACGTGTAGGTCTAGCGAGGAATTACGAGCAGTACTTC,CSARRVGLARNYEQYF
16,TRBD2,TRBJ2-1,TRBV20-1,few,TGCAGTGCTAGAGATTCCCGTGCGGGGGCCTACAATGAGCAGTTCTTC,CSARDSRAGAYNEQFF
13,.,TRBJ2-7,TRBV27,few,TGTGCCAGCAGTAGAACAGGGTCCAACGAGCAGTACTTC,CASSRTGSNEQYF